The clone carrying this T cell receptor (beta chain) was seen ten or more times. The antigen is not known. The sample originates from a study of T cells in Graves' hyperthyroidism and ophthalmopathy. RNA transcripts provided the source from which TCR beta CDR3 regions were amplified. RT-PCR in the first round (using the HTBI primer set) targeted the TCR CDR3. TCRdb used MiXCR to reprocess the multiplex PCR reads, holding one entry per CDR3 protein. The data contain roughly 560,000 distinct CDR3 sequences, about 15% of them singletons. There are 15 residues in the CDR3. Trimming shortened V by 5 bases and J by 0 bases, and 11 bases separated the two germline ends. Germline V gives CDR1 SGHTA, CDR2 FQGNSA. Study findings and constraints: Most thyroid clonotypes expanded above 0.001 were also detected in blood.

For ophthalmopathy patients, the Clinical Activity Score was at least 3 and the NOSPECS grade at least 4; duration was under 3 months. Diagnosing involved the use of clinical symptoms, serum thyroxine and TRAb, thyroid ultrasound and orbital computed tomography. It was 8.5 to 10 ml of fresh peripheral blood that supplied the PBMCs. The source material was blood. The chain has TRBV7-2 and TRBJ2-4, with D possibly matching TRBD1 (5 bases). This clonotype was obtained from a woman between 40 and 55 years old with Graves' ophthalmopathy. DNA of the CDR3: TGTGCCAGCAGCATTCGACAGCTAGCCAAAAACATTCAGTACTTC. The encoded protein is CASSIRQLAKNIQYF.